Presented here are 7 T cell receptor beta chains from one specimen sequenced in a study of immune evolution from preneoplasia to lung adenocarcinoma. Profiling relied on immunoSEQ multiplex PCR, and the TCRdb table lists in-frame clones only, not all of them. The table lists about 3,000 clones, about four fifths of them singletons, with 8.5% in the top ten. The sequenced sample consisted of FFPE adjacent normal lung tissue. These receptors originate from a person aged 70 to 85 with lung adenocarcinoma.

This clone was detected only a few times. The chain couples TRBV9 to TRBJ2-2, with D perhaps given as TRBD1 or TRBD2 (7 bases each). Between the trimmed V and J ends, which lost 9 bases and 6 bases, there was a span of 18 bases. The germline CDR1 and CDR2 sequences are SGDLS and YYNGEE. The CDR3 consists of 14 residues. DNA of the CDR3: TGTGCCACGGCAGGGGGAGGGAGCGCCGGGGAGCTGTTTTTT. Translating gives CATAGGGSAGELFF.

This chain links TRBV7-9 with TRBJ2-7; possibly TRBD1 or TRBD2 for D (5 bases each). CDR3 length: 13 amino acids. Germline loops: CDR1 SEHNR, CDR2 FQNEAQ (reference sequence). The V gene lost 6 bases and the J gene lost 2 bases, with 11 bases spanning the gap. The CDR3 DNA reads TGTGCCAGCAGTTGGGACGGAACCTACGAGCAGTACTTC. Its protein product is CASSWDGTYEQYF. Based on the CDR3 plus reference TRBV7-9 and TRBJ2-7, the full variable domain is DTGVSQNPRHKITKRGQNVTFRCDPISEHNRLYWYRQTLGQGPEFLTYFQNEAQLEKSRLLSDRFSAERPKGSFSTLEIQRTEQGDSAMYLCASSWDGTYEQYFGPGTRLTVT.

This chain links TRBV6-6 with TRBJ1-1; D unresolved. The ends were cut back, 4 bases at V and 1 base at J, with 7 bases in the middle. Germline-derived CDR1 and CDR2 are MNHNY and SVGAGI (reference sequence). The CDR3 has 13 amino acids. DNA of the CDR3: TGTGCCAGCAGTTCCCACCGGAACACTGAAGCTTTCTTT. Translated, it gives CASSSHRNTEAFF.

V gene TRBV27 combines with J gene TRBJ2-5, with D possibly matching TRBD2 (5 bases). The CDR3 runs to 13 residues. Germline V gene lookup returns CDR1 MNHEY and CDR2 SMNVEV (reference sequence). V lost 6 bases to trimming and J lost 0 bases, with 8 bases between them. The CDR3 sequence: CASSRRYQETQYF. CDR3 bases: TGTGCCAGCAGCCGGAGGTACCAAGAGACCCAGTACTTC.

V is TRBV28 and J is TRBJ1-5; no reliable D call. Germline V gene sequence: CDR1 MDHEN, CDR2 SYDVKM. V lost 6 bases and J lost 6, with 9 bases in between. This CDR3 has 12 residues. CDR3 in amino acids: CASRVGSQPQHF. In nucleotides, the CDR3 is TGTGCCAGCAGGGTCGGGAGTCAGCCCCAGCATTTT.

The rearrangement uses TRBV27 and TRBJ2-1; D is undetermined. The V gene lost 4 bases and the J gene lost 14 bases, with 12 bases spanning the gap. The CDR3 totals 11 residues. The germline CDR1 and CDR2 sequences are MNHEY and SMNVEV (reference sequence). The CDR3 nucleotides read TGTGCCAGCAGTTCTTGGGATAGAGAGTTCTTC. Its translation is CASSSWDREFF.

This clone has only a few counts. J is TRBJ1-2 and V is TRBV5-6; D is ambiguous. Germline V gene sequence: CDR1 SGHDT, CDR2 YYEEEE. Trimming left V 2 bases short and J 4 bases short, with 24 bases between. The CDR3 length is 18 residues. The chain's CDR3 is CASSLVSPGADESYGYTF. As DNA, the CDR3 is TGTGCCAGCAGCTTAGTATCCCCCGGAGCAGACGAGAGCTATGGCTACACCTTC.